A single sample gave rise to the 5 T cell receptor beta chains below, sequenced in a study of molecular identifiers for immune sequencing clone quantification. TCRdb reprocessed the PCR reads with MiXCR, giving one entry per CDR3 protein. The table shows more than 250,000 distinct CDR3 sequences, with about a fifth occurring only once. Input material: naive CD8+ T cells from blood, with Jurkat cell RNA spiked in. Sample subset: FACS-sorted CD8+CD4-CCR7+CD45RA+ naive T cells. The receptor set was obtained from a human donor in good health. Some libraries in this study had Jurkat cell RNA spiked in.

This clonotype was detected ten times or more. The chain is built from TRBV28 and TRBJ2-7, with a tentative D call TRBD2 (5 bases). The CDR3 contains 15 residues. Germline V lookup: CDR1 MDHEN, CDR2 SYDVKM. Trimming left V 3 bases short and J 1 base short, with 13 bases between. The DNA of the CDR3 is TGTGCCAGCAGTTTTACGGGATTGTCATCCTACGAGCAGTACTTC. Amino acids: CASSFTGLSSYEQYF. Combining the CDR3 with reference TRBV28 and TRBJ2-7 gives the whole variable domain DVKVTQSSRYLVKRTGEKVFLECVQDMDHENMFWYRQDPGLGLRLIYFSYDVKMKEKGDIPEGYSVSREKKERFSLILESASTNQTSMYLCASSFTGLSSYEQYFGPGTRLTVT.

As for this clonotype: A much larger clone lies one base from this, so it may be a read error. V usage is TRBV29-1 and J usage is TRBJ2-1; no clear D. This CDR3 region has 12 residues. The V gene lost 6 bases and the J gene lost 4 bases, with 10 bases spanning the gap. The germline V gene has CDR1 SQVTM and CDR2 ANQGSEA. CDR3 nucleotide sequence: TGCAGCGTCCCGGGCCCGTACAATGAGCAGTTCTTC. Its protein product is CSVPGPYNEQFF.

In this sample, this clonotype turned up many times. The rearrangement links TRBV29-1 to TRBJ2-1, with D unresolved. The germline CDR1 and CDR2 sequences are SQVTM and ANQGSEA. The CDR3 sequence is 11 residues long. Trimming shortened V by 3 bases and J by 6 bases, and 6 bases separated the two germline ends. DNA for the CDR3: TGCAGCGTTGAGGAGTTCAATGAGCAGTTCTTC. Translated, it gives CSVEEFNEQFF.

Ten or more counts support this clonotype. The CDR3 DNA is TGTGCCAGCAGGGATAACACTGAAGCTTTCTTT. The encoded protein is CASRDNTEAFF. V is TRBV12-3 or TRBV12-4 and J is TRBJ1-1; D call uncertain. V was trimmed by 6 bases and J by 2 bases, leaving 4 bases between them. CDR3 size: 11 residues.

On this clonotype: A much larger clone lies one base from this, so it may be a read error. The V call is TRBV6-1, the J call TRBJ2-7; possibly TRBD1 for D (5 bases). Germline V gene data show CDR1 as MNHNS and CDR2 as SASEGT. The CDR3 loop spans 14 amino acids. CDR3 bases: TGTGTCAGCAGTGAAGCGTATGGGGCATACGAGCAGTACTTC. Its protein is CVSSEAYGAYEQYF.